This T cell receptor beta chain originates from a study of cytomegalovirus exposure and HLA in healthy donors (dated by TCRdb to between 2016 and 2019). Regarding the study in general: An earlier analysis of some 500 of the donors reported 250 to 300 Gb of sequence data and some 120 million unique TCR beta sequences from about 200 million T cells. The study combined high-throughput TCR immunosequencing, statistical association of individual TCRs with disease status, and machine learning to predict cytomegalovirus infection status. All discovery cohort repertoires had been generated on a single sequencing platform. Because of strong linkage in the cohort, roughly five DR-DQ haplotypes were treated as single units for association and clustering. Donor age, sex, ethnicity and CMV serostatus were compiled together with the repertoire data. The number of donors typed differed by locus, with roughly 629-640 for A, B, C, DRB1 and DQB1, 522 for DQA1, approximately 580 for DPA1, and around 460 for DPB1. The study aimed to test whether cataloging public T cell receptors could reveal signatures of past pathogen exposure. An earlier analysis of more than 450 of the donors used high-throughput TCR beta sequencing to judge whether each TCR beta V gene segment behaved as functional or pseudogenic. Roughly 290 gigabases of sequencing data and 91 million or so unique TCR sequences made up an early release that covered approximately 700 HLA-typed donors. The later analysis used no new phenotypic data to find candidate immune exposures, relying instead on TCR beta sequences and their occurrence across donors. Across 398 genotyped donors of the cohort, an average of roughly 230,000 unique TCR beta nucleotide sequences per donor were sequenced, and around 20% of those sequences were non-productive. Besides the first cohort of 500 to 700 subjects, a separate validation cohort made up of roughly 120 different subjects was used. In a later genetic analysis, genome-wide SNP genotypes for about 65% of the roughly 670 donors were used, and that subset was treated as a discovery cohort. HLA typing covered class I and class II loci at four-digit resolution. Of the roughly 420 genotyped donors, roughly 76% were placed in the genetic ancestry cluster associated with self-reported Caucasian donors. To study patterns of TCR occurrence, a later analysis re-analyzed previously published TCR beta repertoires from around 700 donors and added high-resolution HLA genotyping. The study profiled the T cell repertoires of hundreds of subjects by immunosequencing and related them to cytomegalovirus serostatus.

The library was made by the immunoSEQ multiplex PCR assay. For the multiplex PCR, a mixture combining 60 forward primers for TCR Vbeta segments and 13 reverse primers for TCR Jbeta segments was used. A multiplex PCR assay on genomic DNA amplified the CDR3 region of rearranged TCR beta genes. On the Illumina HiSeq System, the amplified TCR beta libraries were sequenced as 87-base-pair reads. For the original study's pipeline: A later analysis counted about 80 million unique TCR beta chains across the 666 repertoires, and 10 million to 11 million of these chains were shared by at least two donors. Raw reads were error-corrected and collapsed into unique sequences with a nearest-neighbor algorithm that merged closely related sequences to remove PCR and sequencing errors. To assign V, D and J gene segments, CDR3 sequences were aligned to IMGT reference sequences. For a sequence to be retained, a match of at least six nucleotides was required to both a V gene segment and a J gene segment. A rearrangement counted as productive if the CDR3 had no stop codons and remained in frame with V and J, and every other rearrangement counted as non-productive. CDR3 was defined by IMGT convention, running from the second conserved V-encoded cysteine to the conserved J-encoded phenylalanine. In an earlier analysis of around 540 of the donors, sequences lacking an unambiguous match to a single V gene segment were excluded. An earlier analysis of 587 of the donors called V segments functional above 56.7% productive rearrangements and segregating when the between-donor standard deviation exceeded 5%. To diagnose cytomegalovirus status from the catalog of TCR beta chain sequences, a statistical classification framework was built. In a later analysis, V and J genes were assigned by comparing TCR nucleotide sequences against IMGT/GENE-DB human TR gene sequences. A later analysis assigned CDR3 sequences and most-parsimonious VDJ recombination scenarios with the TCRdist pipeline. A later analysis defined each TCR beta chain by its CDR3 amino acid sequence plus V-gene family, and excluded reads lacking a unique V-gene family. A later analysis removed 592 highly shared, low-generation-probability nucleotide sequences to deal with suspected cross-contamination and a sequencing artifact. In a later analysis, a clonal expansion index was calculated for each public chain from normalized within-repertoire ranks of inferred template counts. Generation probabilities in a later analysis came from a VDJ recombination model fitted to out-of-frame rearrangements, and those results were checked against IGoR. In a later analysis, TCR-TCR, TCR-HLA and TCR-CMV co-occurrence was scored with hypergeometric tests, and a repertoire-size bias correction was applied to TCR pairs. To estimate false discovery rates, a later analysis permuted the HLA or CMV assignments 20 times. In a later analysis, co-occurring TCRs were grouped with DBSCAN, and TCRdist sequence similarity was added when clustering was performed within HLA-allele-positive subsets. For co-occurrence clustering, repertoires with fewer than 30,000 or more than 120,000 public chains were excluded, along with five repertoires with anomalous nucleotide sharing. TCRdb limited this immuneACCESS table to in-frame rearrangements with V and J called. A share of clones is missing; checked studies link under half to unresolved V genes, and the rest is unexplained. V and J calls and clone size are those listed in that table; D and trimming were worked out from the DNA. Present in this sample are fewer than 70,000 clones, around 72% of which were seen just once. The leading ten clones occupy 14% of the sample.

The cohort was made up of approximately 670 healthy bone marrow donors. At the time of sampling, all cohort members were nominally healthy, though unrecorded immune exposures were likely present. The donor tested CMV seropositive and was one of the 289 seropositive cohort members. Each donor provided a peripheral blood sample, and peripheral blood mononuclear cells were used for TCR beta sequencing. The Qiagen DNeasy Blood Extraction Kit was used to extract genomic DNA from the blood cell samples. V and J are truncated by 4 bases and 4 bases respectively, leaving an intervening sequence of 17 bases. Its CDR3 holds 16 amino acids, cysteine through phenylalanine. Only CDR3 DNA remains: 48 bases, in frame from the first base. The germline V gene provides CDR1 SGHRS and CDR2 YFSETQ. Broader findings and caveats from the paper: The only immune exposure information available for the cohort was CMV serostatus. Because HLA typing was missing for some donors at each locus, association tests included only the typed subset. Sequencing depth was assumed to be roughly uniform across donors in the presence/absence analyses, though that assumption may not hold. Some IMGT-functional V segments, including TRBV6-2 and TRBV6-3, could not be distinguished by the 87-base-pair reads and were therefore excluded. Seventeen rarely observed V segments, including chromosome 9 orphons, were excluded from the earlier analysis of approximately 500 of the donors because counts were too low. A later analysis found that TCR association rates varied across HLA loci, with DRB1 alleles showing the most associated TCRs and HLA-C alleles the fewest. According to a later analysis, parvovirus B19, influenza, CMV and Epstein-Barr virus appeared linked to several top co-occurrence clusters. Linkage disequilibrium might explain the correlated functional status among segregating V segments, but an unknown experimental factor could not be ruled out. A later analysis found that HLA-associated TCR beta chains were more clonally expanded and had lower generation probabilities than equally common non-associated chains. An earlier analysis of 587 of the donors showed that most TCR beta V segments appeared in productive rearrangements either about 90% or about 30% of the time, which broadly matched IMGT annotations. The sequencing pipeline was judged likely to have produced a cluster of highly shared sequence variants as a technical artifact. Only TCR beta chains were sequenced in this cohort, and the absence of alpha or paired-chain data limited detectable features. Cytomegalovirus status was reported to be diagnosed by the classifier with high specificity and sensitivity in both the original and validation cohorts. A later analysis found that most CMV-associated TCR beta chains appeared HLA-restricted, with HLA associations seemingly driven largely by CMV exposure. According to a later genetic analysis, donors in an Asian-associated ancestry cluster had fewer N-insertions in productive TCRs than the approximately 650-donor mean. A few of the identified cytomegalovirus-associated TCR beta chains were confirmed in vitro to be specific for cytomegalovirus antigens. A further reported finding was that TCR beta sequences accurately predicted the HLA-A and HLA-B alleles for most subjects in the first cohort. A later analysis associated about 16,000 TCR beta sequences with specific HLA alleles at a false discovery rate of 0.05. Most TCR sequences were seen in very few donors, while some public TCRs were found in many individuals. A total of roughly 160 TCR beta chains were listed by the study as associated with cytomegalovirus. It was suggested by the authors that the approach could potentially be generalized to other disease states and immunological phenotypes. When HLA alleles, especially DR and DQ, strongly co-occurred, attributing TCR associations to individual alleles was difficult. A later genetic analysis associated a missense DCLRE1C variant with V-gene and J-gene trimming of TCR beta chains, and an independent cohort replicated the association.

Concerning this clone itself: No cognate antigen has been identified for it. The input lacks base qualities; no much larger clone sits a single base away.

The rearrangement combines TRBV5-1 with TRBJ2-2, and TRBD2 may be the D gene, going by 6 matching bases. This receptor was obtained from a male donor in good health and CMV-seropositive. Material for sequencing was PBMCs. The CDR3 in this case is CASSQLGGQTTGELFF. The DNA sequence is given as TGCGCCAGCAGCCAACTGGGAGGACAAACCACCGGGGAGCTGTTTTTT.